This T cell receptor (beta chain) was captured in a study of response to subunit inactivated influenza vaccine. Broader study findings: Each seasonal influenza vaccination recruits few new T cells, the authors suggested.

Via MiXCR, TCRdb re-called the RT-PCR reads, giving one row per CDR3 protein. The profile shows around 850,000 distinct CDR3 sequences, 18% of them singletons. This clonotype was seen ten or more times. Antigen: not known. CDR3 size: 13 residues. V dropped 7 bases and J dropped 7 bases, with 20 bases sitting between them. CDR1 SQVTM and CDR2 ANQGSEA come from the germline V gene. Sequences were derived from PBMCs from blood, sampled 5 to 6 days after vaccination. This clonotype originated in a man aged 50 to 60 who received an inactivated influenza vaccine. The gene calls are TRBV29-1 and TRBJ2-7; D possibly corresponds to TRBD1 (6 bases). The CDR3: CSAGSTGRREQYF. In DNA, the CDR3 is TGCAGCGCCGGATCAACAGGGCGGAGAGAGCAGTACTTC.